Below are 23 T cell receptor beta chains sequenced from a single sample in a study of OX40 agonist ivuxolimab in advanced cancers. The method was immunoSEQ multiplex PCR; TCRdb's version includes in-frame clones alone and lacks a portion of them. Among 60,000 to 80,000 clones listed, about 84% were seen once. The source material was CD4+ or CD8+ T cells sorted from blood, sampled in a trial of the OX40 agonist ivuxolimab. Every receptor here comes from an adult with an advanced solid tumor such as melanoma, head and neck, liver or kidney cancer.

The chain joins TRBV7-6 to TRBJ2-7; D might be TRBD1 or TRBD2, each matching 5 bases. The CDR3 totals 17 residues. Germline CDR1 reads SGHVS; CDR2 reads FNYEAQ. Trimming stripped 2 bases from V and 5 bases from J, with 22 bases between. CDR3 in amino acids: CASSLSEPWGIQNEQYF. The CDR3 nucleotides are TGTGCCAGCAGCTTATCGGAACCTTGGGGGATTCAGAACGAGCAGTACTTC.

The rearrangement joins TRBV11-3 to TRBJ2-2, with 8 positions matching TRBD1. Germline values: CDR1 SGHNT, CDR2 YENEEA. The CDR3 extends over 16 amino acids. V was clipped by 7 bases and J by 0 bases; unmatched bases: 7. The CDR3 DNA reads TGTGCCAGCACCGCAAGGACAGGGACGAACACCGGGGAGCTGTTTTTT. It yields the protein CASTARTGTNTGELFF.

The chain carries TRBV5-1 and TRBJ1-4; D remains ambiguous. The CDR3 sequence is 13 residues long. Looked up from germline, CDR1 is SGHRS and CDR2 is YFSETQ. The ends were cut back, 2 bases at V and 5 bases at J, with 7 bases in the middle. The CDR3, as DNA: TGCGCCAGCAGCTTCGGTCTAAATGAAAAACTGTTTTTT. This gives the protein CASSFGLNEKLFF.

V usage is TRBV19 and J usage is TRBJ2-3; D is unclear. Trimming removed 5 bases at V and 1 base at J, with 4 bases between. Germline-derived CDR1 and CDR2 are LNHDA and SQIVND (reference sequence). The CDR3 has 12 amino acids. CDR3 residues: CASSARTDTQYF. The CDR3 DNA follows: TGTGCCAGTAGTGCACGCACAGATACGCAGTATTTT.

Many counts were recorded for this clone. The chain carries TRBV6-5 and TRBJ1-5; tentatively, D is TRBD1 (5 bases). CDR3 size: 16 residues. The V end lost 2 bases, the J end lost 1 base, and 12 bases lay between the germline ends. Germline V gene data show CDR1 as MNHEY and CDR2 as SVGAGI. The CDR3, as DNA: TGTGCCAGCAGTTACGCGGGGCCCCAAAGCAATCAGCCCCAGCATTTT. It codes for CASSYAGPQSNQPQHF.

The chain is built from TRBV7-3 and TRBJ2-7; 13 nucleotides line up with TRBD2. From germline, CDR1 is SGHTA and CDR2 FQGTGA. The CDR3 runs to 15 residues. The V segment lost 5 bases and the J segment 1 base; nucleotides outside the gene matches: 2. CDR3 bases: TGTGCCAGCAGCGGGGGACTAGCGGGGTCCTACGAGCAGTACTTC. Translated, it gives CASSGGLAGSYEQYF.

The chain is built from TRBV5-1 and TRBJ1-2, with 11 bases identical to TRBD1. V trimming: 2 bases; J trimming: 8 bases; junction bases outside the gene matches: 11. CDR3 length: 16 amino acids. Germline V gene lookup returns CDR1 SGHRS and CDR2 YFSETQ. CDR3 DNA sequence: TGCGCCAGCAGCTTAAGTAATTCGGACAGGGGGCAAGGCTACACCTTC. Translation: CASSLSNSDRGQGYTF.

The chain links TRBV2 to TRBJ2-3, with D possibly being TRBD2 (6 bases). Trimming removed 7 bases at V and 5 bases at J, with 16 bases between. Germline V gene sequence: CDR1 SNHLY, CDR2 FYNNEI. The CDR3 runs to 14 residues. CDR3 loop: CASNDGRGGDTQYF. The CDR3 DNA reads as TGTGCCAGCAACGACGGACGGGGAGGAGATACGCAGTATTTT.

The chain links TRBV27 to TRBJ2-7; D remains ambiguous. Between the trimmed V and J ends, which lost 6 bases and 7 bases, there was a span of 16 bases. CDR3 size: 13 residues. CDR1 is MNHEY and CDR2 is SMNVEV in the germline V gene (reference sequence). The CDR3 nucleotides are TGTGCCAGCAGCCCCTGGGCCAGGCGGGAGCAGTACTTC. Translated: CASSPWARREQYF.

The gene calls are TRBV4-3 and TRBJ2-3, with 9 positions matching TRBD2. Looked up from germline, CDR1 is LGHNA and CDR2 is YSLEER. The CDR3 has 17 residues. V was pared by 5 bases and J by 2 bases, with 11 bases of the junction left unmatched. The CDR3 DNA follows: TGCGCCAGCAGCGTGCAGACTAGCGGAAAAGCCACAGATACGCAGTATTTT. It codes for CASSVQTSGKATDTQYF.

This sequence joins TRBV9 and TRBJ1-1; 8 positions match TRBD1. The germline gives CDR1 SGDLS, CDR2 YYNGEE. Germline trimming cut 3 bases from V and 4 bases from J; bases unmatched to any gene: 8. The CDR3 is 15 residues long. DNA for the CDR3: TGTGCCAGCAGCGCTACAGGGGGATTGGGCACTGAAGCTTTCTTT. Translating it yields CASSATGGLGTEAFF. Full variable domain (missing parts from reference TRBV9 and TRBJ1-1): DSGVTQTPKHLITATGQRVTLRCSPRSGDLSVYWYQQSLDQGLQFLIQYYNGEERAKGNILERFSAQQFPDLHSELNLSSLELGDSALYFCASSATGGLGTEAFFGQGTRLTVV.

The CDR3: CASSSQAGGPGEQFF. The CDR3 nucleotides are TGCGCCAGCAGCTCCCAAGCGGGGGGGCCGGGTGAGCAGTTCTTC. J is TRBJ2-1 and V is TRBV5-1, with 10 bases aligning to TRBD2. The CDR3 loop spans 15 amino acids. The germline CDR1 and CDR2 sequences are SGHRS and YFSETQ. J was trimmed by 9 bases and V by 3 bases; bases with no gene match: 9.

The chain employs TRBV5-1 and TRBJ1-1; 7 positions match TRBD1. The CDR3 totals 13 residues. Per germline, CDR1 SGHRS and CDR2 YFSETQ. J was trimmed by 11 bases and V by 4 bases; bases with no gene match: 11. The CDR3 bases are TGCGCCAGCAGCCCGACAGGGACGAATAAGGCTTTCTTT. Its translation: CASSPTGTNKAFF.

The chain has TRBV2 and TRBJ2-3; 8 bases fit TRBD1. With V trimmed by 9 bases and J by 4 bases, 6 bases remained unmatched. From germline, CDR1 is SNHLY and CDR2 FYNNEI. There are 13 residues in the CDR3. Here the CDR3 DNA reads TGTGCCAGGGAAATACAGGGGGCAGATACGCAGTATTTT. Residues: CAREIQGADTQYF.

The rearrangement uses TRBV7-3 and TRBJ2-2; TRBD2 aligns across 12 bases. CDR1 SGHTA and CDR2 FQGTGA come from the germline V gene. Germline trimming cut 5 bases from V and 0 bases from J; bases unmatched to any gene: 10. This CDR3 spans 19 amino acids. Here the CDR3 reads CASSRLAGGPSTNTGELFF. The CDR3 DNA sequence: TGTGCCAGCAGCCGTCTAGCGGGAGGGCCCTCGACGAACACCGGGGAGCTGTTTTTT. Based on the CDR3 plus reference TRBV7-3 and TRBJ2-2, the full variable domain is GAGVSQTPSNKVTEKGKYVELRCDPISGHTALYWYRQSLGQGPEFLIYFQGTGAADDSGLPNDRFFAVRPEGSVSTLKIQRTERGDSAVYLCASSRLAGGPSTNTGELFFGEGSRLTVL.

The chain links TRBV5-1 to TRBJ2-3; D remains ambiguous. Deletions cut 0 bases from V and 4 bases from J, with 6 bases between. CDR3 length equals 13 residues. CDR1 SGHRS and CDR2 YFSETQ come from the germline V gene. This CDR3 is CASSLGRADTQYF. For the CDR3, the DNA is TGCGCCAGCAGCTTGGGTCGGGCAGATACGCAGTATTTT.

This chain uses TRBV5-1 with TRBJ1-6, with D possibly being TRBD1 (5 bases). Germline lookup yields CDR1 SGHRS and CDR2 YFSETQ. This CDR3 is built from 14 residues. V gave up 4 bases and J gave up 5 bases, with 10 bases separating them. Written as DNA, the CDR3 is TGCGCCAGCAGCGAGGGACTGAATAATTCACCCCTCCACTTT. Translation: CASSEGLNNSPLHF.

This sequence joins TRBV7-9 and TRBJ2-7; the D gene is possibly TRBD1 (6 bases). Germline V gene sequence: CDR1 SEHNR, CDR2 FQNEAQ (reference sequence). The CDR3 is made up of 14 amino acids. The germline V and J ends were trimmed by 2 bases and 2 bases, with 10 bases remaining between them. This CDR3 reads CASSLQGLTYEQYF. DNA of the CDR3: TGTGCCAGCAGCTTACAGGGGCTCACCTACGAGCAGTACTTC.

The CDR3 region is CASSDPGATEAFF. The DNA for the CDR3 is TGTGCCAGCAGTGATCCGGGGGCCACTGAAGCTTTCTTT. The V call is TRBV6-1, the J call TRBJ1-1; perhaps TRBD1 as D (6 bases). V lost 3 bases, J lost 4 bases, and 9 bases lay in between. This CDR3 has 13 residues. The V gene's germline CDR1 is MNHNS and CDR2 SASEGT.

The rearrangement uses TRBV19 and TRBJ2-7; TRBD1 aligns across 7 bases. This CDR3 is built from 15 residues. The V gene's germline CDR1 is LNHDA and CDR2 SQIVND (reference sequence). The V and J ends lost 3 bases and 1 base, in that order; junction bases with no gene match: 6. The CDR3 reads CASSIFSTGSYEQYF. CDR3 in DNA: TGTGCCAGTAGTATCTTTTCGACAGGGTCCTACGAGCAGTACTTC.

This chain links TRBV5-6 with TRBJ2-3; D is tentatively TRBD1 or TRBD2 (5 bases each). The germline CDR1 and CDR2 sequences are SGHDT and YYEEEE. With 4 bases removed from V and 5 bases from J, the gap between germline ends came to 20 bases. The CDR3 covers 16 residues. CDR3 sequence (DNA): TGTGCCAGCAGCGAACCCGGGACCAACATGGGAGATACGCAGTATTTT. This codes for CASSEPGTNMGDTQYF. Filled out from reference TRBV5-6 and TRBJ2-3, the complete variable domain reads DAGVTQSPTHLIKTRGQQVTLRCSPKSGHDTVSWYQQALGQGPQFIFQYYEEEERQRGNFPDRFSGHQFPNYSSELNVNALLLGDSALYLCASSEPGTNMGDTQYFGPGTRLTVL.

The chain is built from TRBV27 and TRBJ2-3; unclear D gene. There are 13 residues in the CDR3. Trimming stripped 3 bases from V and 6 bases from J, with 10 bases between. Germline V gene lookup returns CDR1 MNHEY and CDR2 SMNVEV (reference sequence). CDR3 sequence reads: CASSFGRRDTQYF. The CDR3, as DNA: TGTGCCAGCAGTTTCGGTCGTCGGGATACGCAGTATTTT.

In this sample, this clone turned up once. This sequence joins TRBV7-2 and TRBJ2-1; D is uncertain. Germline CDR1 and CDR2: SGHTA and FQGNSA. V gave up 1 base and J gave up 5 bases, with 6 bases separating them. CDR3 length: 13 amino acids. In DNA form, the CDR3 reads TGTGCCAGCAGCTTAGTACGACACAATGAGCAGTTCTTC. Translating it yields CASSLVRHNEQFF.